These 21 T cell receptor beta chains were sequenced from one sample in a study of cytomegalovirus exposure and HLA in healthy donors. PCR was performed using 60 Vbeta and 13 Jbeta primers. Only in-frame clones appear in the TCRdb table, and some are missing; sequencing was by immunoSEQ multiplex PCR. The sample has 200,000 to 250,000 clones, roughly four fifths seen once. The specimen sequenced was PBMCs. Source of these receptors: a woman between 45 and 65 years old in good health and CMV-seropositive.

This chain joins TRBV5-6 and TRBJ2-1; D remains unclear. The germline CDR1 and CDR2 sequences are SGHDT and YYEEEE. The V and J ends lost 4 bases and 0 bases respectively, with 14 bases between them. The CDR3 sequence is 16 residues long. The CDR3 nucleotides read TGTGCCAGCAGCGATTCACCCGAGAGCTCCTACAATGAGCAGTTCTTC. It translates to CASSDSPESSYNEQFF. Drawing the rest from reference TRBV5-6 and TRBJ2-1, the complete variable domain is DAGVTQSPTHLIKTRGQQVTLRCSPKSGHDTVSWYQQALGQGPQFIFQYYEEEERQRGNFPDRFSGHQFPNYSSELNVNALLLGDSALYLCASSDSPESSYNEQFFGPGTRLTVL.

This rearrangement joins TRBV4-2 to TRBJ2-5; 11 nucleotides match TRBD2. Germline loops: CDR1 LGHNA, CDR2 YNFKEQ. The CDR3 consists of 16 residues. With V trimmed by 1 base and J by 4 bases, 5 bases remained unmatched. CDR3 in amino acids: CASSQANSGGAETQYF. The CDR3 nucleotides are TGTGCCAGCAGCCAAGCGAATAGCGGGGGGGCAGAGACCCAGTACTTC.

The chain links TRBV11-1 to TRBJ1-5; no definite D call. V was cut by 2 bases and J by 2 bases, with 13 bases left in between. The CDR3 consists of 16 residues. Germline CDR1 and CDR2: SGHAT and FQDESV (reference sequence). CDR3 region: CASSLMSVEGNQPQHF. The CDR3 DNA is TGTGCCAGCAGCTTAATGTCCGTTGAGGGCAATCAGCCCCAGCATTTT. Together with reference TRBV11-1 and TRBJ1-5, the CDR3 gives the full variable domain: EAEVAQSPRYKITEKSQAVAFWCDPISGHATLYWYRQILGQGPELLVQFQDESVVDDSQLPKDRFSAERLKGVDSTLKIQPAELGDSAMYLCASSLMSVEGNQPQHFGDGTRLSIL.

The genes are TRBV28 and TRBJ1-6; D is unresolved. The germline V gene has CDR1 MDHEN and CDR2 SYDVKM. V lost 7 bases to trimming and J lost 9 bases, with 16 bases between them. The CDR3 runs 14 residues. The CDR3 here is CASTLGLASSPLHF. The CDR3 coding sequence is TGTGCCAGCACCCTTGGACTGGCTAGTTCACCCCTCCACTTT.

The V call is TRBV5-1, the J call TRBJ1-1; unclear D gene. V gave up 0 bases and J gave up 3 bases, with 12 bases separating them. CDR3 size: 15 residues. Germline V gene data show CDR1 as SGHRS and CDR2 as YFSETQ. For the CDR3, the DNA is TGCGCCAGCAGCTTGGTATGGGTAGGAGACACTGAAGCTTTCTTT. The encoded protein is CASSLVWVGDTEAFF.

This clone was counted between two and nine times. V usage is TRBV6-1 and J usage is TRBJ1-1; 8 bases map to TRBD1. The CDR3 sequence is 14 residues long. Losses at the gene ends were 4 bases for V and 5 bases for J; bases not matched to a gene: 6. Germline values: CDR1 MNHNS, CDR2 SASEGT. DNA of the CDR3: TGTGCCAGCAGTGCCCAGGGGGCGCAGACTGAAGCTTTCTTT. This sequence encodes CASSAQGAQTEAFF.

In its sample, this clone was seen a few times. The CDR3 here is CASSETEGWNSGANVLTF. CDR3 in DNA: TGTGCCAGCAGTGAAACAGAGGGATGGAACTCTGGGGCCAACGTCCTGACTTTC. The V and J genes are TRBV6-1 and TRBJ2-6, with a weak D call TRBD2 (5 bases). The germline CDR1 and CDR2 sequences are MNHNS and SASEGT. Trimming pared 2 bases from V and 0 bases from J, leaving 14 bases between. The CDR3 contains 18 residues.

The chain couples TRBV6-6 to TRBJ1-5; 8 bases align to TRBD1. The junction had 10 bases not matched to a gene; V was cut back by 7 bases and J by 8 bases. CDR3 length: 14 amino acids. CDR1 and CDR2 from the germline V gene are MNHNY and SVGAGI (reference sequence). CDR3 protein: CASTRTGNNEPQHF. DNA of the CDR3: TGTGCCAGCACCCGGACAGGGAACAACGAGCCCCAGCATTTT.

The gene calls are TRBV4-2 and TRBJ2-3, with 8 bases lining up with TRBD2. Trimming took 4 bases from V and 2 from J; bases not matched to a gene: 5. The germline CDR1 and CDR2 sequences are LGHNA and YNFKEQ. The length of the CDR3 is 15 residues. Here the CDR3 DNA reads TGTGCCAGCAGCCGAGGGACTAGAGCCACAGATACGCAGTATTTT. Translation gives CASSRGTRATDTQYF.

The CDR3 is CASKQGISTDTQYF. DNA of the CDR3: TGCGCCAGCAAACAGGGTATAAGCACAGATACGCAGTATTTT. This chain joins TRBV5-1 and TRBJ2-3, with a weak D call TRBD1 (6 bases). Trimming left V 6 bases short and J 0 bases short, with 11 bases between. Germline CDR1 SGHRS, CDR2 YFSETQ. CDR3 length equals 14 residues.

CDR3 DNA sequence: TGTGCCAGTAGTCGTGGAGGATCCTATAATTCACCCCTCCACTTT. Its translation is CASSRGGSYNSPLHF. The gene calls are TRBV19 and TRBJ1-6; no reliable D call. This CDR3 contains 15 residues. The V gene's germline CDR1 is LNHDA and CDR2 SQIVND (reference sequence). Trimming stripped 5 bases from V and 1 base from J, with 9 bases between.

V is TRBV7-8 and J is TRBJ1-4; D ambiguous. Germline CDR1 reads SGHVS; CDR2 reads FQNEAQ. CDR3 length: 15 residues. V lost 6 bases, J lost 0 bases, and 11 bases lay in between. The CDR3 reads CASSQNRATNEKLFF. The CDR3 coding sequence is TGTGCCAGCAGTCAAAACAGAGCAACTAATGAAAAACTGTTTTTT.

This clone was seen a handful of times. This chain uses TRBV7-2 with TRBJ1-3; 9 positions agree with TRBD1. The length of the CDR3 is 14 residues. The germline V gene encodes CDR1 SGHTA and CDR2 FQGNSA. Germline trimming cut 5 bases from V and 10 bases from J; bases unmatched to any gene: 9. The CDR3 region is CASSNDRGGATIYF. The CDR3 DNA sequence: TGTGCCAGCAGCAACGACAGGGGGGGTGCGACCATATATTTT. The full variable domain, with the rest looked up from reference TRBV7-2 and TRBJ1-3, is GAGVSQSPSNKVTEKGKDVELRCDPISGHTALYWYRQSLGQGLEFLIYFQGNSAPDKSGLPSDRFSAERTGGSVSTLTIQRTQQEDSAVYLCASSNDRGGATIYFGEGSWLTVV.

The chain joins TRBV5-8 to TRBJ1-2; TRBD1 matches at 8 bases. Losses at the gene ends were 4 bases for V and 2 bases for J; bases not matched to a gene: 16. CDR1 is SGHTS and CDR2 is YDEGEE in the germline V gene. The CDR3 spans 18 residues. The CDR3 region is CASSLNRGEAQKNYGYTF. CDR3 DNA: TGTGCCAGCAGCCTTAACAGGGGGGAAGCGCAAAAGAACTATGGCTACACCTTC.

This chain connects TRBV7-9 to TRBJ1-5, with D possibly matching TRBD1 (5 bases). The CDR3 spans 18 residues. V was clipped by 2 bases and J by 0 bases, with 17 bases between them. Germline assignment: CDR1 SEHNR and CDR2 FQNEAQ (reference sequence). The CDR3 region is CASSLSRDRGGSNQPQHF. Written as DNA, the CDR3 is TGTGCCAGCAGCTTAAGCCGGGACCGGGGGGGTAGCAATCAGCCCCAGCATTTT.

CDR3 in amino acids: CARPDRVLSYEQYF. As DNA, the CDR3 is TGTGCCAGACCCGACAGGGTCCTCTCCTACGAGCAGTACTTC. J is TRBJ2-7 and V is TRBV6-1, with 7 bases that match TRBD1. The CDR3 consists of 14 residues. V lost 9 bases and J lost 0; bases outside the gene matches: 8. The V gene's germline CDR1 is MNHNS and CDR2 SASEGT.

The chain couples TRBV7-3 to TRBJ2-1; 8 bases map to TRBD1. The length of the CDR3 is 15 residues. With 5 bases clipped from V and 7 bases from J, the junction kept 10 bases outside the gene matches. Looked up from germline, CDR1 is SGHTA and CDR2 is FQGTGA. The CDR3 coding sequence is TGTGCCAGCAGCCCAGGGAGGACAGGGTTAAATGAGCAGTTCTTC. Its translation is CASSPGRTGLNEQFF.

The chain carries TRBV2 and TRBJ2-3, with 12 bases lining up with TRBD1. Unmatched junction bases numbered 8, after V lost 6 bases and J lost 4 bases. Germline values: CDR1 SNHLY, CDR2 FYNNEI. The CDR3 sequence is 16 residues long. CDR3 in amino acids: CASRPRDRGLSDTQYF. CDR3 DNA sequence: TGTGCCAGCAGGCCCCGGGACAGGGGGCTTTCAGATACGCAGTATTTT.

The table lists this clone with a few counts. The chain combines TRBV19 with TRBJ1-1; TRBD1 matches 10 bases. The CDR3 has 17 amino acids. Germline trimming cut 6 bases from V and 5 bases from J; bases unmatched to any gene: 15. Germline lookup yields CDR1 LNHDA and CDR2 SQIVND (reference sequence). CDR3 bases: TGTGCCAGTAGCGATCGGTTCCCGGGACAGGGGCGGACTGAAGCTTTCTTT. Residues: CASSDRFPGQGRTEAFF.

This clone was detected only a few times. The rearrangement joins TRBV7-2 to TRBJ2-1, with 7 bases identical to TRBD1. CDR1 and CDR2 from the germline V gene are SGHTA and FQGNSA. CDR3 length: 15 residues. With 1 base clipped from V and 7 bases from J, the junction kept 7 bases outside the gene matches. CDR3 protein: CASSLGSRGRNEQFF. CDR3 in DNA: TGTGCCAGCAGCTTAGGCTCCAGGGGGAGAAATGAGCAGTTCTTC.

The rearrangement uses TRBV5-4 and TRBJ2-1; the D gene is possibly TRBD2 (6 bases). This CDR3 is built from 14 residues. Germline V gene data show CDR1 as SGHNT and CDR2 as YYREEE (reference sequence). Trimming pared 4 bases from V and 6 bases from J, leaving 14 bases between. For the CDR3, the DNA is TGTGCCAGCAGCCTAGGACTAAGAGCCAATGAGCAGTTCTTC. Amino acids: CASSLGLRANEQFF. Based on the CDR3 plus reference TRBV5-4 and TRBJ2-1, the full variable domain is ETGVTQSPTHLIKTRGQQVTLRCSSQSGHNTVSWYQQALGQGPQFIFQYYREEENGRGNFPPRFSGLQFPNYSSELNVNALELDDSALYLCASSLGLRANEQFFGPGTRLTVL.